One T cell receptor (beta chain) is described in this entry. This clone was counted only a few times. No antigen is known for it. Per-base qualities were not stored, and no clone one base away is much larger. The germline ends are 12 bases apart after V is trimmed by 3 bases and J by 4 bases. The germline V gene supplies CDR1 MNHNS and CDR2 SASEGT. The CDR3 starts with the cysteine, ends with the phenylalanine, and has 14 residues. Only the CDR3 portion is preserved as DNA: 42 bases, with reading frame beginning at the first base. The data belong to a study of shared clonotypes between healthy human individuals (dated by TCRdb to the early 2020s). Regarding the study in general: A few men and a couple of women, aged 18 to 49 years, made up the cohort. Between about 0.94 and 10 billion PBMCs per donor were obtained by leukapheresis. To increase sequencing depth and limit assay-specific biases, TCR repertoire library preparation and sequencing were carried out by different laboratories using diverse techniques. Blood TCR repertoires of about 5 healthy adults were deeply sequenced to estimate repertoire size and the extent of clonotype sharing between individuals.

Using the deep immunoSEQ assay, TCR CDR3 regions were amplified from genomic DNA by multiplex PCR. Genomic DNA extracted from each cell subset was distributed evenly over all wells of several immunoSEQ 96-well plates, and each plate served as one replicate. Each replicate PCR for unsorted PBMC received roughly 290 ng genomic DNA, equal to about 30,000 T cell genomes. Genomic DNA from unsorted PBMC was sequenced over ten immunoSEQ deep assay plates. The purified libraries were quantified using a Qubit 3.0 fluorometer, sized with a Bioanalyzer 2100, and then quantified again using the KAPA Library Quantification kit. Every immunoSEQ 96-well plate was sequenced on a separate single-read 150-cycle Illumina NextSeq 550 flow cell. The study's processing was this. The immunoSEQ output contained only junctional sequences without quality scores, so filtering could not match that applied to full-length reads. Sequences were annotated with PyIR, a Python wrapper for IgBLAST v1.9, using IMGT germline references to assign V/J genes and CDR3. Reads were removed for weak V/J assignments (E-value above 1e-6), missing CDR3, stop codons, out-of-frame junctions, or ambiguous translated residues. V3J clonotypes were defined as sequences sharing an identical inferred V gene, J gene, and CDR3 amino acid sequence. Percentage overlap between repertoires was calculated by dividing the number of shared unique clonotypes by the size of the smaller repertoire. Three approaches were used to assess repertoire richness: RTK rarefaction, the Chao1 estimator, and Recon v2.1 estimates of unobserved clonotypes. TCRdb took this table from immuneACCESS and kept in-frame rearrangements with V and J called. Such tables lack part of the clones; where checked against another copy, unresolved V genes explain under half of the gap, and the rest is unexplained. V and J calls and clone size are those listed in that table; D and trimming were worked out from the DNA. The sample data list some 490,000 clones, and 81% of these were observed just once. Approximately 12% of the sample goes to the ten largest clones.

Summary of the overall study and its limitations: Sampling was limited to blood, and TCR repertoires in tissue likely differ from TCR repertoires in blood. Because the study included only a small number of donors, the genetic and exposure-history diversity represented was limited. Pairwise subsampling indicated that sequencing depth was expected to affect the degree of clonotype sharing among donors.

Donors were healthy HIV-negative adults with no recently reported acute infections or vaccinations. Every donor was a Caucasian adult living in Nashville, Tennessee, USA. For unsorted samples, some 90 million PBMCs were counted, and genomic DNA was extracted using the QIAamp DNA Blood Mini kit. Blood was collected by leukapheresis, and PBMCs were isolated by Ficoll-Histopaque density gradient centrifugation and then cryopreserved in liquid nitrogen vapor phase. The sample taken for sequencing was PBMCs. The source of this sequence is a woman in her forties in good health. Some clones in this sample may be carry-over from other donors' samples. The chain is assembled from TRBV6-1 and TRBJ1-1; the D gene is unclear. The nucleotides are TGTGCCAGCAGTGAGAACTGGCCGGGCACTGAAGCTTTCTTT. Its translation is CASSENWPGTEAFF.